A selection of T cell receptor beta chains follows, all from one sample in a study of cytomegalovirus exposure and HLA in healthy donors. TCRdb's table, derived via immunoSEQ multiplex PCR, lists solely in-frame clones and lacks some. The table records around 92,000 clones, around 74% of them present only once. The sequencing input was PBMCs. These TCRs come from a female donor in good health and CMV-seropositive. The CDR3 runs from the conserved cysteine through the conserved F or W. D genes are given only for firm matches. Only some rows state a clone size, as once, few, many or a class for expanded clones.

>NA|TRBJ2-7|TRBV28|NA
TGTGCCAGCAGTTGGATCAGGGGCGAGCAGTACTTC
CASSWIRGEQYF
>NA|TRBJ1-5|TRBV21-1|NA
TGTGCCAGCAGCAAAAGGGGACAGGGAAATCAGCCCCAGCATTTT
CASSKRGQGNQPQHF
>NA|TRBJ2-7|TRBV11-2|TRBD1
TGTGCCAGCAGCTTAAGGGACAGGGGACGCGAGCAGTACTTC
CASSLRDRGREQYF
>once|TRBJ1-6|TRBV9|NA
TGTGCCAGCAGCGTAGAGGGGGGGGGTAATTCACCCCTCCACTTT
CASSVEGGGNSPLHF
>NA|TRBJ2-2|TRBV6-6|TRBD1
TGTGCCAGCAGTTCACAGGGGTCGGGCACCGGGGAGCTGTTTTTT
CASSSQGSGTGELFF
>few|TRBJ2-7|TRBV10-3|TRBD2
TGTGCCATCAGGGAAACTAGCGGAACCTACGAGCAGTACTTC
CAIRETSGTYEQYF
>NA|TRBJ1-5|TRBV7-3|TRBD1
TGTGCCAGCAGCTTGACAGGGAATCAGCCCCAGCATTTT
CASSLTGNQPQHF
>NA|TRBJ2-6|TRBV5-1|TRBD1
TGCGCCAGCAGCTTGGGGGGGACAGGGTCTGGGGCCAACGTCCTGACTTTC
CASSLGGTGSGANVLTF
>few|TRBJ2-7|TRBV6-5|TRBD2
TGTGCCAGCATGTCACTAGCGGGACCCTACGAGCAGTACTTC
CASMSLAGPYEQYF
>NA|TRBJ1-1|TRBV6-1|NA
TGTGCCAGCAGTGACGGCGGGAACATGAACACTGAAGCTTTCTTT
CASSDGGNMNTEAFF
>once|TRBJ1-3|TRBV19|NA
TGTGCCAGTAGTAATGGACAGTCTGGAAACACCATATATTTT
CASSNGQSGNTIYF
>NA|TRBJ1-2|TRBV30|TRBD1
TGTGCCCCGCCACAGGGGGCGGCTGGCTATGGCTACACCTTC
CAPPQGAAGYGYTF
>NA|TRBJ1-6|TRBV4-3|NA
TGCGCCAGCAGCCAAGAAGAGGGTTCTAGTTCACCCCTCCACTTT
CASSQEEGSSSPLHF
>once|TRBJ2-1|TRBV5-1|NA
TGCGCCAGCAGCTTGACAACTCAGCGTAATGAGCAGTTCTTC
CASSLTTQRNEQFF
>NA|TRBJ1-2|TRBV6-5|TRBD1
TGTGCCAGCAGCCGGGGACAGGGGTATGGCTACACCTTC
CASSRGQGYGYTF
>NA|TRBJ2-7|TRBV6-5|TRBD2
TGTGCCAGCAGTTCCGTGAGACTAGCGGATTACGAGCAGTACTTC
CASSSVRLADYEQYF
>NA|TRBJ2-7|TRBV7-2|TRBD2
TGTGCCAGCACCCGGACTAGCGGGGGGAACGAGCAGTACTTC
CASTRTSGGNEQYF